This TCR beta chain was retrieved from a study of spatial heterogeneity in lung cancer. Background on the study: The library had UMIs, and each TCR and UMI pair averaged more than ten raw reads.

Germline CDR1 is SNHLY and CDR2 is FYNNEI. Trimming shortened V by 6 bases and J by 5 bases, and 10 bases separated the two germline ends. CDR3 size: 12 residues. This clonotype was seen repeatedly, ten times or more. Its antigen is unidentified. Study results and caveats: Tumor TCRs that were ubiquitous and expanded showed up in blood more at resection than follow-up.

Every TCR cDNA molecule carried a tag that served as a unique molecular identifier. Via MiXCR, TCRdb re-called the 5' RACE reads, giving one row per CDR3 protein. The data show over 45,000 distinct CDR3 sequences, with roughly 5.2% seen just once and around 10% held by the top ten. Time point reported: sample taken at primary tumor resection. Donors were over 70 untreated early-stage non-small cell lung cancer patients. The clonotype comes from a male donor with early-stage non-small cell lung cancer. The sample in question was PBMCs, obtained at surgery. The rearrangement joins TRBV2 to TRBJ2-5; D is possibly TRBD2 (5 bases). CDR3 sequence: CASRTTGETQYF. In nucleotides, the CDR3 is TGTGCCAGCAGAACAACGGGGGAGACCCAGTACTTC.